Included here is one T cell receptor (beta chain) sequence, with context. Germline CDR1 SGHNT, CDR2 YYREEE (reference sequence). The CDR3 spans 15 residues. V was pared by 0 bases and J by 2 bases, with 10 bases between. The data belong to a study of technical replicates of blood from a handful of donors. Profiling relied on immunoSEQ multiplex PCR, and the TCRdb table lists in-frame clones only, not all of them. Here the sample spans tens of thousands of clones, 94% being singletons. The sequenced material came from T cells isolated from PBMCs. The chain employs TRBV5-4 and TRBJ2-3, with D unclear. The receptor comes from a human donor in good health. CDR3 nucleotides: TGTGCCAGCAGCTTGGCCTGGCAGATCACAGATACGCAGTATTTT. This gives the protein CASSLAWQITDTQYF. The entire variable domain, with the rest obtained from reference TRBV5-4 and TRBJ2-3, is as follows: ETGVTQSPTHLIKTRGQQVTLRCSSQSGHNTVSWYQQALGQGPQFIFQYYREEENGRGNFPPRFSGLQFPNYSSELNVNALELDDSALYLCASSLAWQITDTQYFGPGTRLTVL.